Listed here are 31 T cell receptor beta chains from one sample, sequenced in a study of metastatic and nonmetastatic thyroid tumors. Before thyroid surgery, none of the patients had received any treatment. With MiXCR, TCRdb reprocessed the PCR reads. The repertoire has 35,000 to 45,000 clones, 28% of them found once; the top ten carry roughly a tenth. Sequences were obtained from blood. All receptors derive from a male donor with papillary thyroid cancer or a benign thyroid nodule (not recorded which). Some clones in this sample may be carry-over from other donors' samples.

The genes are TRBV7-2 and TRBJ1-2, with D hard to call. In germline, CDR1 is SGHTA, CDR2 FQGNSA. Trimming took 1 base from V and 3 from J, leaving 9 bases between them. The CDR3 has 14 residues. The DNA of the CDR3 is TGTGCCAGCAGCTTAGGGCAGAACTACTATGGCTACACCTTC. Translated: CASSLGQNYYGYTF.

This clone appeared many times. This may arise from a read error, as a much more abundant clone is one base away. The chain links TRBV9 to TRBJ2-7; 7 bases match TRBD2. V was pared by 4 bases and J by 0 bases, with 7 bases of the junction left unmatched. The CDR3 extends over 15 amino acids. Per germline, CDR1 SGDLS and CDR2 YYNGEE. Here the CDR3 DNA reads TGTGCCAGCAGCACAACTGGCGGGAGCTCCTACGAGCAGTACTTC. This translates into CASSTTGGSSYEQYF.

The gene calls are TRBV6-1 and TRBJ2-5; 7 nucleotides match TRBD2. The CDR3 runs 13 residues. The V segment lost 5 bases and the J segment 3 bases; nucleotides outside the gene matches: 3. The germline V gene has CDR1 MNHNS and CDR2 SASEGT. The CDR3 DNA reads TGTGCCAGCAGTCTAGCGGCGGAAGAGACCCAGTACTTC. Encoded protein: CASSLAAEETQYF.

This clone was counted at least ten times. This chain joins TRBV9 and TRBJ1-6, with 10 bases identical to TRBD1. Germline values: CDR1 SGDLS, CDR2 YYNGEE. This CDR3 spans 17 amino acids. J was trimmed by 9 bases and V by 4 bases; bases with no gene match: 13. In DNA form, the CDR3 reads TGTGCCAGCAGCACAACGACAGGGGGCGATCAGTCTTCACCCCTCCACTTT. Its translation: CASSTTTGGDQSSPLHF.

The sample holds a few counts of this clone. The CDR3 coding sequence is TGTGCCAGCAGCTCGACGACAGGGGGCAATCAGCCCCAGCATTTT. Translated, it gives CASSSTTGGNQPQHF. V and J are TRBV6-1 and TRBJ1-5; 8 positions agree with TRBD1. Germline V gives CDR1 MNHNS, CDR2 SASEGT. The length of the CDR3 is 15 residues. V lost 6 bases and J lost 2; bases outside the gene matches: 6.

In this sample, this clone turned up a few times. The chain recombines TRBV20-1 with TRBJ1-1, with unresolved D. Per germline, CDR1 DFQATT and CDR2 SNEGSKA (reference sequence). This CDR3 contains 11 residues. V was shortened by 3 bases and J by 3 bases, with 5 bases between the two germline ends. CDR3 in DNA: TGCAGTGCTAGCCGGGACACTGAAGCTTTCTTT. It yields the protein CSASRDTEAFF.

By share of the sample, this clone is medium-sized. This chain links TRBV4-1 with TRBJ1-6; possibly TRBD1 for D (5 bases). This CDR3 is 16 amino acids long. The germline V gene encodes CDR1 MGHRA and CDR2 YSYEKL. V lost 0 bases and J lost 7, with 13 bases in between. The CDR3 region is CASSQEGIQVNSPLHF. In DNA, the CDR3 is TGCGCCAGCAGCCAAGAAGGTATACAGGTCAATTCACCCCTCCACTTT.

This clone was seen many times. With a much larger clone just one base away, this may be a read error. V gene TRBV27 combines with J gene TRBJ2-3; 8 bases match TRBD1. This CDR3 comprises 14 residues. V trimming: 1 base; J trimming: 4 bases; junction bases outside the gene matches: 1. CDR1 and CDR2 from the germline V gene are MNHEY and SMNVEV (reference sequence). CDR3 amino acids: CASSLLTGADTQYF. The CDR3 bases are TGTGCCAGCAGTTTATTGACAGGGGCAGATACGCAGTATTTT.

V and J are TRBV15 and TRBJ1-2; 9 positions match TRBD1. The CDR3 spans 15 residues. The germline CDR1 and CDR2 sequences are LNHNV and YYDKDF (reference sequence). The J segment lost 4 bases and the V segment lost 4 bases, leaving 7 bases of the junction unmatched. CDR3 protein: CATSMGQGVGYGYTF. The DNA of the CDR3 is TGTGCCACCAGCATGGGACAGGGAGTCGGCTATGGCTACACCTTC.

This clone was detected many times. The V gene is TRBV20-1, the J gene TRBJ2-2; tentative D call: TRBD2 (6 bases). Germline CDR1 reads DFQATT; CDR2 reads SNEGSKA (reference sequence). This CDR3 region has 15 residues. V was pared by 3 bases and J by 1 base, with 12 bases between. CDR3 nucleotides: TGCAGTGCTAGTTTCAGAGCGGGGAACACCGGGGAGCTGTTTTTT. It yields the protein CSASFRAGNTGELFF.

This clone has ten or more counts. The J gene is TRBJ1-6, the V gene TRBV9; TRBD1 might be the D (5 bases). The CDR3 spans 17 residues. The V gene's germline CDR1 is SGDLS and CDR2 YYNGEE. V lost 3 bases, J lost 0 bases, and 13 bases lay in between. The CDR3 DNA reads as TGTGCCAGCAGCGCTTATGCAGGGAGCTCCTATAATTCACCCCTCCACTTT. Translated, it gives CASSAYAGSSYNSPLHF.

With respect to this clone: The junction shows a germline mismatch at one end, possibly a read error. The identical CDR3 is also encoded by other nucleotide sequences in the sample. This chain connects TRBV20-1 to TRBJ2-2; D is tentatively TRBD1 or TRBD2 (5 bases each). CDR1 and CDR2 from the germline V gene are DFQATT and SNEGSKA (reference sequence). The CDR3 has 14 residues. The DNA for the CDR3 is TGCAGTGCACTCAGGGCAGGGAACACCGGGGAGCTGTTTTTC. The encoded protein is CSALRAGNTGELFF.

This chain uses TRBV20-1 with TRBJ2-1; D is uncertain. The ends were cut back, 5 bases at V and 0 bases at J, with 11 bases in the middle. CDR3 size: 14 residues. CDR1 is DFQATT, CDR2 SNEGSKA, per germline (reference sequence). CDR3 in DNA: TGCAGTGCTGTAAAGTCCAGCTCCTACAATGAGCAGTTCTTC. Translating it yields CSAVKSSSYNEQFF.

This clone qualifies as medium-sized. This sequence joins TRBV12-3 or TRBV12-4 and TRBJ2-7; D possibly matches TRBD1 or TRBD2 (6 bases each). The CDR3 spans 15 residues. V was pared by 0 bases and J by 3 bases, with 12 bases between. The CDR3 DNA follows: TGTGCCAGCAGTTTAGCGGGGGGCCCTATCTACGAGCAGTACTTC. It is translated as CASSLAGGPIYEQYF.

This clone appeared a few times. The chain links TRBV19 to TRBJ2-5; D is undetermined. The germline CDR1 and CDR2 sequences are LNHDA and SQIVND (reference sequence). The V end lost 4 bases, the J end lost 7 bases, and 10 bases lay between the germline ends. The CDR3 loop spans 12 amino acids. The CDR3 region has the DNA TGTGCCAGTAGTAACGCTGTCGGGACCCAGTACTTC. The encoded protein is CASSNAVGTQYF. The complete variable domain, with remaining parts taken from reference TRBV19 and TRBJ2-5, reads DGGITQSPKYLFRKEGQNVTLSCEQNLNHDAMYWYRQDPGQGLRLIYYSQIVNDFQKGDIAEGYSVSREKKESFPLTVTSAQKNPTAFYLCASSNAVGTQYFGPGTRLLVL.

The V gene is TRBV11-3, the J gene TRBJ2-7; the D gene is possibly TRBD1 (5 bases). V was cut by 1 base and J by 5 bases, with 18 bases left in between. In germline, CDR1 is SGHNT, CDR2 YENEEA. The CDR3 loop spans 16 amino acids. This chain's CDR3 is CASSLGPRTWNHEQYF. The CDR3 region has the DNA TGTGCCAGCAGCTTAGGGCCTCGGACATGGAACCACGAGCAGTACTTC.

This clone appeared a few times. The V call is TRBV6-1, the J call TRBJ2-1; 7 positions agree with TRBD2. The CDR3 length is 14 residues. Germline CDR1 and CDR2: MNHNS and SASEGT. The V and J ends lost 5 bases and 3 bases, in that order; junction bases with no gene match: 4. CDR3 DNA sequence: TGTGCCAGCAGTCAAAGCGGGATCTACAATGAGCAGTTCTTC. This translates into CASSQSGIYNEQFF.

The chain joins TRBV6-1 to TRBJ2-7, with no clear D. The CDR3 sequence is 13 residues long. CDR1 is MNHNS and CDR2 is SASEGT in the germline V gene. Trimming cost V 7 bases and J 7 bases, with 17 bases left between them. The CDR3 coding sequence is TGTGCCAGCACCCGCAGGATAGGTTCAGAGCAGTACTTC. It is translated as CASTRRIGSEQYF.

The rearrangement links TRBV3-1 to TRBJ1-1; D is perhaps TRBD1 (5 bases). The CDR3 extends over 14 amino acids. The germline V gene encodes CDR1 LGHDT and CDR2 YNNKEL (reference sequence). V lost 1 base, J lost 5 bases, and 11 bases lay in between. The CDR3 DNA reads TGTGCCAGCAGCCAAGGTCTAGGGACGACTGAAGCTTTCTTT. It yields the protein CASSQGLGTTEAFF.

This clone was counted between two and nine times. The chain uses TRBV28 and TRBJ2-7, with D unclear. V was trimmed by 2 bases and J by 3 bases, leaving 8 bases between them. Germline CDR1 and CDR2: MDHEN and SYDVKM. This CDR3 spans 13 amino acids. The CDR3 here is CASSLRPDYEQYF. The CDR3 nucleotides are TGTGCCAGCAGTTTACGTCCGGACTACGAGCAGTACTTC.

This clone has only a few counts. The genes are TRBV6-5 and TRBJ1-6; the match to TRBD1 covers 11 bases. The CDR3 consists of 14 residues. V dropped 7 bases and J dropped 8; count of bases not matched to a gene: 4. The germline V gene has CDR1 MNHEY and CDR2 SVGAGI. DNA for the CDR3: TGTGCCAGCAATTTGGGACAGGGGGATTCACCCCTCCACTTT. This encodes CASNLGQGDSPLHF.

The chain employs TRBV7-8 and TRBJ2-1; D call uncertain. V lost 6 bases to trimming and J lost 3 bases, with 12 bases between them. Germline V lookup: CDR1 SGHVS, CDR2 FQNEAQ. The CDR3 sequence is 14 residues long. The CDR3 region is CASSNAPFYNEQFF. DNA for the CDR3: TGTGCCAGCAGTAACGCCCCGTTCTACAATGAGCAGTTCTTC.

By share, this clone counts as medium-sized. The rearrangement joins TRBV6-1 to TRBJ2-7; 9 positions agree with TRBD2. This CDR3 is 17 amino acids long. Trimming cost V 10 bases and J 2 bases; bases outside gene matches: 18. Germline V gene data show CDR1 as MNHNS and CDR2 as SASEGT. The CDR3 DNA reads as TGTGCCACCGTTAACAAAAGACTAGCGGCATTAACCTACGAGCAGTACTTC. It is translated as CATVNKRLAALTYEQYF.

This clone is termed medium-sized. The rearrangement uses TRBV2 and TRBJ2-7; D unclear. The CDR3 contains 13 residues. Deletions cut 5 bases from V and 3 bases from J, with 11 bases between. Germline values: CDR1 SNHLY, CDR2 FYNNEI. CDR3 in DNA: TGTGCCAGCAGTCCCGACCGAAACTACGAGCAGTACTTC. It yields the protein CASSPDRNYEQYF.

This clone occurred a few times. This rearrangement joins TRBV6-2 or TRBV6-3 to TRBJ1-2; the D gene is possibly TRBD1 (5 bases). Trimming stripped 0 bases from V and 4 bases from J, with 15 bases between. Germline CDR1 reads MNHEY; CDR2 reads SVGEGT. The CDR3 runs to 16 residues. The DNA for the CDR3 is TGTGCCAGCAGTTACTCGGGGCAGGGAGAGGGCTATGGCTACACCTTC. Amino acids: CASSYSGQGEGYGYTF.

CDR3 coding DNA: TGCAGTGCTAGAGATGACAGGGGGTATCAGCCCCAGCATTTT. Translated, it gives CSARDDRGYQPQHF. The genes are TRBV20-1 and TRBJ1-5; TRBD1 agrees at 9 bases. Per germline, CDR1 DFQATT and CDR2 SNEGSKA (reference sequence). The CDR3 has 14 amino acids. After removal of 0 bases from V and 5 bases from J, the junction contained 2 bases not matched to a gene.

The chain couples TRBV6-5 to TRBJ2-5, with a tentative D call TRBD2 (5 bases). With 8 bases removed from V and 1 base from J, the gap between germline ends came to 20 bases. The CDR3 extends over 16 amino acids. Germline V CDR1 and CDR2: MNHEY, SVGAGI. This CDR3 is CASVGPPGGRQETQYF. The DNA for the CDR3 is TGTGCCAGCGTTGGACCTCCAGGCGGGCGCCAAGAGACCCAGTACTTC.

The genes are TRBV18 and TRBJ2-5; 10 bases match TRBD1. V was pared by 6 bases and J by 3 bases, with 4 bases of the junction left unmatched. Germline CDR1 KGHSH, CDR2 LQKENI. The CDR3 totals 14 residues. The CDR3 here is CASSPGQGEETQYF. DNA for the CDR3: TGTGCCAGCTCCCCCGGACAGGGGGAAGAGACCCAGTACTTC. The complete variable domain, with remaining parts taken from reference TRBV18 and TRBJ2-5, reads NAGVMQNPRHLVRRRGQEARLRCSPMKGHSHVYWYRQLPEEGLKFMVYLQKENIIDESGMPKERFSAEFPKEGPSILRIQQVVRGDSAAYFCASSPGQGEETQYFGPGTRLLVL.

By share of the sample, this clone is medium-sized. The chain combines TRBV3-1 with TRBJ2-7, with a possible D match to TRBD1 (6 bases). Deletions cut 1 base from V and 2 bases from J, with 12 bases between. Germline CDR1 reads LGHDT; CDR2 reads YNNKEL (reference sequence). This CDR3 region has 15 residues. CDR3 residues: CASSQVWDNTYEQYF. The DNA for the CDR3 is TGTGCCAGCAGCCAAGTATGGGACAACACCTACGAGCAGTACTTC.

This chain uses TRBV2 with TRBJ1-6, with D uncertain. V was pared by 1 base and J by 8 bases, with 18 bases between. The length of the CDR3 is 17 residues. Germline V gives CDR1 SNHLY, CDR2 FYNNEI. This CDR3 is CASSEVWSPIRDSPLHF. Written as DNA, the CDR3 is TGTGCCAGCAGTGAAGTATGGAGTCCGATTCGTGATTCACCCCTCCACTTT.

The chain is built from TRBV7-9 and TRBJ2-3, with 7 bases identical to TRBD2. Germline loops: CDR1 SEHNR, CDR2 FQNEAQ (reference sequence). The CDR3 spans 13 residues. V was clipped by 7 bases and J by 2 bases; unmatched bases: 3. The CDR3 DNA follows: TGTGCCAGCAAGCGGGGCCCCACAGATACGCAGTATTTT. This encodes CASKRGPTDTQYF.